This TCR beta chain stems from a study of long-term antiretroviral therapy in people with HIV. Version v3.0 of the immunoSEQ assay ran at survey level. Samples were sequenced targeting roughly 40,000-50,000 T-cell genomes each. The repertoire was sequenced with immunoSEQ multiplex PCR; TCRdb's copy has only in-frame clones and lacks some. The data show about 26,000 clones, 86% seen once. Study conclusions and caveats: Dominating the repertoire at all time points were the clones that expanded before ART. Unavailable data included ART adherence, viral resistance and therapy changes (switches in treatment).

Germline lookup yields CDR1 MNHNY and CDR2 SVGAGI (reference sequence). Germline trimming cut 6 bases from V and 2 bases from J; bases unmatched to any gene: 5. The CDR3 extends over 15 amino acids. Note on this clone: What it binds is not known.

This chain uses TRBV6-6 with TRBJ2-2; 8 positions match TRBD1. The TCR originated in a man between 40 and 49 years old with HIV. The sample was unsorted PBMCs, taken approximately 2.6 years after starting antiretroviral therapy. CDR3 sequence (DNA): TGTGCCAGCAGCGGCACAGGGGGTAACACCGGGGAGCTGTTTTTT. Amino acid sequence: CASSGTGGNTGELFF.